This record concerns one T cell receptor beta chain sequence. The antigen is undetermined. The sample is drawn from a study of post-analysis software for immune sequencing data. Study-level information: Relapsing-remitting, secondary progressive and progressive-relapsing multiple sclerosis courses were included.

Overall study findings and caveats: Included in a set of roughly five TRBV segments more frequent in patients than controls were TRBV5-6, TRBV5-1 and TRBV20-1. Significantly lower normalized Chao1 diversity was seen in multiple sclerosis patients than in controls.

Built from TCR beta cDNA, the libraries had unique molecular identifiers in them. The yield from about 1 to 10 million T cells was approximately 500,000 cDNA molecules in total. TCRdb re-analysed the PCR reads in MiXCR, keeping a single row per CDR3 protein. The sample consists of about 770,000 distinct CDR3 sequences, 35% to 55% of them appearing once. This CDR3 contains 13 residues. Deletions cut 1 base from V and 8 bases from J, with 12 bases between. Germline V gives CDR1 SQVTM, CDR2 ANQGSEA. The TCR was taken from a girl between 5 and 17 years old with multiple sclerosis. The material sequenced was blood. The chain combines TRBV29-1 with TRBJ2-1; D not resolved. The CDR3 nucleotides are TGCAGCGTTGAAGCCATACCTTCCCATGAGCAGTTCTTC. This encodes CSVEAIPSHEQFF.